This T cell receptor beta chain was captured by sequencing in a study of vaccination and CD4 T cells after COVID-19. Trimming shortened V by 0 bases and J by 5 bases, and 28 bases separated the two germline ends. The CDR3 runs to 19 residues. Per germline, CDR1 DFQATT and CDR2 SNEGSKA (reference sequence). Treatment of the sample: roughly nine-day PBMC culture with coronavirus spike peptide pools or control peptides (ViraFEST assay). Investigators obtained the unexposed donor's CD4+ T cells before the COVID-19 pandemic (2011-2018). The Oncomine TCR Beta short-read assay generated sequence data from the DNA of cultured CD4+ T cells. TCRdb re-called the PCR reads with MiXCR, one entry per CDR3 protein. Of about 7,400 distinct CDR3 sequences listed, 37% are singletons. In regard to this clonotype: What it binds is not known.

Material: CD4+ T cells from blood, cultured in vitro. The source of this sequence is a human donor in good health. The chain joins TRBV20-1 to TRBJ1-2, with D possibly being TRBD1 (5 bases). As DNA, the CDR3 is TGCAGTGCTAGAGATATCCGGGACCGAGGCGGGATTAATGGGTATGGCTACACCTTC. It specifies CSARDIRDRGGINGYGYTF.